Listed below are T cell receptor beta chains from one sample, sequenced in a study of cytomegalovirus exposure and HLA in healthy donors. The protocol was immunoSEQ multiplex PCR, while the TCRdb copy is restricted to in-frame clones and leaves out a portion. This sample has 110,000 to 150,000 clones, with over 70% found just once. The source material was PBMCs. All receptors derive from a man aged 40-49 years in good health and CMV-seronegative. CDR3s include the opening cysteine and the closing phenylalanine or tryptophan. The D gene is left open where the match is weak. A row's size may be missing; if present it is once, few, many or a size class.

D: .
J: TRBJ2-1
V: TRBV6-1
size: .
CDR3: CASSERNEQFF
DNA: TGTGCCAGCAGTGAGCGAAATGAGCAGTTCTTC

D: .
J: TRBJ2-7
V: TRBV30
size: .
CDR3: CAWSVRDSYEQYF
DNA: TGTGCCTGGAGTGTACGGGACTCCTACGAGCAGTACTTC

D: .
J: TRBJ2-5
V: TRBV2
size: .
CDR3: CASSPGGRGPWETQYF
DNA: TGTGCCAGCTCCCCCGGGGGGCGGGGGCCGTGGGAGACCCAGTACTTC

D: TRBD1
J: TRBJ1-5
V: TRBV7-2
size: .
CDR3: CASSLDGTGLYQPQHF
DNA: TGTGCCAGCAGCTTAGATGGGACAGGGCTCTATCAGCCCCAGCATTTT

D: .
J: TRBJ1-2
V: TRBV7-9
size: few
CDR3: CASSLDNRNFYGYTF
DNA: TGTGCCAGCAGCTTGGACAACAGAAACTTCTATGGCTACACCTTC

D: .
J: TRBJ1-4
V: TRBV6-1
size: .
CDR3: CASARQDNEKLFF
DNA: TGTGCCAGCGCGAGACAGGATAATGAAAAACTGTTTTTT

D: TRBD2
J: TRBJ2-7
V: TRBV7-9
size: few
CDR3: CASSSKRLAGGTRSYEQYF
DNA: TGTGCCAGCAGCTCCAAGCGACTAGCGGGGGGGACTCGCTCCTACGAGCAGTACTTC

D: TRBD2
J: TRBJ2-1
V: TRBV9
size: .
CDR3: CASSVSGGGTNNEQFF
DNA: TGTGCCAGCAGCGTCTCTGGCGGGGGGACTAACAATGAGCAGTTCTTC

D: .
J: TRBJ2-5
V: TRBV4-1
size: .
CDR3: CASSQGATGYQETQYF
DNA: TGCGCCAGCAGCCAAGGGGCCACAGGGTACCAAGAGACCCAGTACTTC

D: TRBD2
J: TRBJ2-3
V: TRBV5-1
size: .
CDR3: CASSWGLASDTQYF
DNA: TGCGCCAGCAGCTGGGGACTAGCATCAGATACGCAGTATTTT

D: TRBD1
J: TRBJ2-5
V: TRBV7-2
size: .
CDR3: CASSPQRTGQETQYF
DNA: TGTGCCAGCAGCCCGCAACGGACAGGCCAAGAGACCCAGTACTTC

D: TRBD1
J: TRBJ2-7
V: TRBV19
size: .
CDR3: CASMGQGYEQYF
DNA: TGTGCCAGTATGGGACAGGGCTACGAGCAGTACTTC

D: TRBD1
J: TRBJ1-5
V: TRBV5-6
size: .
CDR3: CASSLVYRQGNQPQHF
DNA: TGTGCCAGCAGCTTGGTCTATCGACAGGGGAATCAGCCCCAGCATTTT

D: .
J: TRBJ2-1
V: TRBV25-1
size: .
CDR3: CASSESFGTPYSYNEQFF
DNA: TGTGCCAGCAGTGAATCATTTGGGACACCCTACTCCTACAATGAGCAGTTCTTC

D: TRBD1
J: TRBJ2-7
V: TRBV28
size: .
CDR3: CASRYRGSRSYEQYF
DNA: TGTGCCAGCAGGTACAGGGGTTCGCGCTCCTACGAGCAGTACTTC

D: .
J: TRBJ1-5
V: TRBV5-8
size: few
CDR3: CASTKQGLNQPQHF
DNA: TGTGCCAGCACCAAACAGGGACTAAATCAGCCCCAGCATTTT

D: TRBD1
J: TRBJ1-4
V: TRBV27
size: once
CDR3: CASRTGILATNEKLFF
DNA: TGTGCCAGCAGGACAGGGATACTTGCAACTAATGAAAAACTGTTTTTT

D: .
J: TRBJ2-3
V: TRBV7-2
size: .
CDR3: CASSSRLNTDTQYF
DNA: TGTGCCAGCAGCTCTAGGTTAAACACAGATACGCAGTATTTT

D: TRBD2
J: TRBJ2-2
V: TRBV9
size: .
CDR3: CASSPRGAGGFRELFF
DNA: TGTGCCAGCAGCCCCCGGGGAGCGGGGGGGTTCAGGGAGCTGTTTTTT

D: .
J: TRBJ1-1
V: TRBV19
size: .
CDR3: CASSSTGLNTEAFF
DNA: TGTGCCAGTAGTTCAACAGGGTTGAACACTGAAGCTTTCTTT

D: TRBD2
J: TRBJ2-1
V: TRBV29-1
size: .
CDR3: CSVVKRGGTYNEQFF
DNA: TGCAGCGTTGTAAAGCGGGGGGGAACTTACAATGAGCAGTTCTTC

D: .
J: TRBJ2-7
V: TRBV7-2
size: .
CDR3: CASTSLYEQYF
DNA: TGTGCCAGCACCAGTCTCTACGAGCAGTACTTC

D: .
J: TRBJ2-6
V: TRBV6-5
size: .
CDR3: CASSYDSSGANVLTF
DNA: TGTGCCAGCAGTTACGACAGCTCTGGGGCCAACGTCCTGACTTTC

D: .
J: TRBJ1-2
V: TRBV25-1
size: .
CDR3: CASRAGQTYGYTF
DNA: TGTGCCAGCAGAGCAGGGCAGACCTATGGCTACACCTTC

D: TRBD1
J: TRBJ2-3
V: TRBV9
size: once
CDR3: CASTEGGGTDTQYF
DNA: TGTGCCAGCACCGAAGGGGGCGGCACAGATACGCAGTATTTT

D: TRBD1
J: TRBJ1-2
V: TRBV27
size: .
CDR3: CASSTRTGASTGYTF
DNA: TGTGCCAGCAGTACCCGGACAGGGGCCTCCACCGGCTACACCTTC

D: .
J: TRBJ1-2
V: TRBV5-1
size: once
CDR3: CASSFRTEDGYTF
DNA: TGCGCCAGCAGCTTTCGTACAGAAGATGGCTACACCTTC

D: .
J: TRBJ1-1
V: TRBV5-1
size: .
CDR3: CASSRGNTEAFF
DNA: TGCGCCAGCAGCAGGGGGAACACTGAAGCTTTCTTT

D: .
J: TRBJ2-1
V: TRBV19
size: .
CDR3: CASSIPLGSSYNEQFF
DNA: TGTGCCAGTAGTATCCCCTTGGGGAGCTCCTACAATGAGCAGTTCTTC

D: .
J: TRBJ1-4
V: TRBV5-1
size: .
CDR3: CASSLDKGTRNEKLFF
DNA: TGCGCCAGCAGCTTGGATAAAGGGACTCGGAATGAAAAACTGTTTTTT

D: TRBD1
J: TRBJ1-4
V: TRBV11-2
size: .
CDR3: CASSPDRGNEKLFF
DNA: TGTGCCAGCAGCCCGGACAGGGGTAATGAAAAACTGTTTTTT

D: TRBD2
J: TRBJ2-3
V: TRBV7-2
size: .
CDR3: CASSLAGTSGGPTDTQYF
DNA: TGTGCCAGCAGCTTAGCAGGGACTAGCGGGGGACCCACAGATACGCAGTATTTT

D: .
J: TRBJ1-3
V: TRBV4-1
size: few
CDR3: CASSQGGGLFTDTIYF
DNA: TGCGCCAGCAGCCAAGGAGGGGGACTATTTACTGACACCATATATTTT

D: .
J: TRBJ1-2
V: TRBV5-1
size: .
CDR3: CASSTRTDNYGYTF
DNA: TGCGCCAGCAGCACTAGGACGGACAACTATGGCTACACCTTC

D: .
J: TRBJ2-7
V: TRBV27
size: .
CDR3: CASSLLQGNEQYF
DNA: TGTGCCAGCAGTTTGCTTCAGGGGAACGAGCAGTACTTC

D: TRBD2
J: TRBJ2-3
V: TRBV2
size: .
CDR3: CASSARTSGGTDTQYF
DNA: TGTGCCAGCAGTGCCCGGACTAGCGGGGGGACCGATACGCAGTATTTT

D: .
J: TRBJ2-1
V: TRBV10-1
size: once
CDR3: CASSEQYNEQFF
DNA: TGCGCCAGCAGTGAACAGTACAATGAGCAGTTCTTC

D: .
J: TRBJ1-2
V: TRBV5-1
size: .
CDR3: CASSRSGEGGYTF
DNA: TGCGCCAGCAGCCGTTCAGGGGAAGGTGGCTACACCTTC

D: .
J: TRBJ2-7
V: TRBV12-1
size: .
CDR3: CASSFHYEQYF
DNA: TGTGCCAGCAGCTTTCATTACGAGCAGTACTTC

D: .
J: TRBJ2-7
V: TRBV7-2
size: .
CDR3: CASSLVGSSYEQYF
DNA: TGTGCCAGCAGCTTAGTAGGGAGCTCCTACGAGCAGTACTTC

D: .
J: TRBJ2-3
V: TRBV30
size: .
CDR3: CAWSPGDTQYF
DNA: TGTGCCTGGAGCCCAGGGGATACGCAGTATTTT

D: TRBD1
J: TRBJ1-1
V: TRBV29-1
size: .
CDR3: CSLNLGTVYTEAFF
DNA: TGCAGCTTAAATCTAGGGACAGTCTACACTGAAGCTTTCTTT

D: .
J: TRBJ2-7
V: TRBV2
size: .
CDR3: CASIRQGAYEQYF
DNA: TGTGCCAGCATTCGGCAGGGTGCCTACGAGCAGTACTTC

D: .
J: TRBJ1-2
V: TRBV5-4
size: .
CDR3: CASSRDWGDYGYTF
DNA: TGTGCCAGCAGCCGGGACTGGGGTGACTATGGCTACACCTTC

D: .
J: TRBJ1-1
V: TRBV5-4
size: .
CDR3: CASSLASGDSAFF
DNA: TGTGCCAGCAGCTTGGCCTCGGGAGATAGTGCTTTCTTT

D: TRBD1
J: TRBJ1-2
V: TRBV29-1
size: once
CDR3: CSVEGRDRAGGYTF
DNA: TGCAGCGTTGAAGGGCGGGACAGGGCAGGTGGCTACACCTTC

D: TRBD2
J: TRBJ2-7
V: TRBV7-6
size: .
CDR3: CASSLAMVIAGASYEQYF
DNA: TGTGCCAGCAGCTTAGCGATGGTAATAGCGGGGGCCTCCTACGAGCAGTACTTC

D: .
J: TRBJ1-4
V: TRBV14
size: .
CDR3: CASSQSGTNFFKLFF
DNA: TGTGCCAGCAGCCAATCCGGGACAAATTTTTTTAAACTGTTTTTT

D: .
J: TRBJ2-4
V: TRBV5-6
size: .
CDR3: CASSLANMARVF
DNA: TGTGCCAGCAGCTTGGCCAACATGGCCCGGGTGTTC

D: .
J: TRBJ1-5
V: TRBV25-1
size: .
CDR3: CASSSQGYNQPQHF
DNA: TGTGCCAGCAGCTCACAGGGTTACAATCAGCCCCAGCATTTT